The 28 T cell receptor beta chains in this list originate from one sample, sequenced in a study of technical replicates of blood from several donors. The method was immunoSEQ multiplex PCR; TCRdb's version includes in-frame clones alone and lacks a portion of them. The sample has more than 70,000 clones, 90% to 95% seen once. The specimen was T cells isolated from PBMCs. These receptors were obtained from a human donor in good health.

Remarks on this clone: At one boundary the junction diverges from the germline segment, which might be a read error. The J gene is TRBJ2-1, the V gene TRBV27, with TRBD1 matching 7 bases. This CDR3 has 17 amino acids. Germline V gene sequence: CDR1 MNHEY, CDR2 SMNVEV (reference sequence). The CDR3 loop reads CASSLVYDRVSDNEQFF. CDR3 DNA: TGTGCCAGCAGTTTAGTATACGACAGGGTCTCCGACAATGAGCAGTTCTTC.

This chain links TRBV7-9 with TRBJ2-2; 9 nucleotides match TRBD2. Germline CDR1 and CDR2: SEHNR and FQNEAQ (reference sequence). This CDR3 contains 17 residues. Trimming at V came to 5 bases and at J to 5 bases, leaving 12 bases not matched to a gene. This CDR3 reads CASSPHGSGRRTGELFF. The CDR3 region has the DNA TGTGCCAGCAGCCCTCATGGTAGCGGGAGACGGACCGGGGAGCTGTTTTTT.

The rearrangement joins TRBV19 to TRBJ2-7; 7 nucleotides agree with TRBD1. Germline V gene lookup returns CDR1 LNHDA and CDR2 SQIVND (reference sequence). This CDR3 contains 14 residues. J gave up 4 bases and V 8 bases, and 11 bases lay outside the gene matches. CDR3 sequence (DNA): TGTGCCAGTGGGACAGCTAATAGTATGTACGAGCAGTACTTC. It translates to CASGTANSMYEQYF. Combining the CDR3 with reference TRBV19 and TRBJ2-7 gives the whole variable domain DGGITQSPKYLFRKEGQNVTLSCEQNLNHDAMYWYRQDPGQGLRLIYYSQIVNDFQKGDIAEGYSVSREKKESFPLTVTSAQKNPTAFYLCASGTANSMYEQYFGPGTRLTVT.

As DNA, the CDR3 is TGTGCCAGCAGTTACTCTACCGGGGGGGCGGACAATGAGCAGTTCTTC. Residues: CASSYSTGGADNEQFF. This sequence joins TRBV6-5 and TRBJ2-1, with 8 positions matching TRBD2. J was trimmed by 5 bases and V by 0 bases; bases with no gene match: 6. This CDR3 spans 16 amino acids. Germline loops: CDR1 MNHEY, CDR2 SVGAGI.

This clone has a single count. V gene TRBV4-2 combines with J gene TRBJ2-7; D gene unclear. V shed 0 bases and J shed 5 bases, with 5 bases lying between them. The CDR3 is 12 residues long. Germline V gives CDR1 LGHNA, CDR2 YNFKEQ. CDR3 in amino acids: CASSQDIHEQYF. CDR3 sequence (DNA): TGTGCCAGCAGCCAAGATATCCACGAGCAGTACTTC.

This sequence joins TRBV29-1 and TRBJ2-5; a weak D match, TRBD1 (5 bases). The CDR3 loop spans 12 amino acids. V lost 3 bases and J 4 bases, leaving 9 bases between the germline ends. CDR1 is SQVTM, CDR2 ANQGSEA, per germline. The CDR3 DNA sequence: TGCAGCGTTGATAAAGGGGTAGAGACCCAGTACTTC. Translated, it gives CSVDKGVETQYF.

The chain employs TRBV19 and TRBJ1-1; D is uncertain. There are 11 residues in the CDR3. CDR1 and CDR2 (germline): LNHDA, SQIVND (reference sequence). V lost 5 bases to trimming and J lost 6 bases, with 7 bases between them. The CDR3 nucleotides read TGTGCCAGTAGTCGGAGGGCTGAAGCTTTCTTT. Amino acids: CASSRRAEAFF.

This rearrangement joins TRBV4-1 to TRBJ1-1; a weak D match, TRBD1 (6 bases). With 3 bases removed from V and 1 base from J, the gap between germline ends came to 18 bases. This CDR3 spans 17 amino acids. Germline assignment: CDR1 MGHRA and CDR2 YSYEKL. CDR3 sequence reads: CASSHKGTGHQNTEAFF. For the CDR3, the DNA is TGCGCCAGCAGCCATAAAGGTACGGGACACCAGAACACTGAAGCTTTCTTT.

V and J are TRBV7-9 and TRBJ2-3; 9 positions match TRBD2. CDR1 and CDR2 from the germline V gene are SEHNR and FQNEAQ (reference sequence). The CDR3 length is 16 residues. J lost 4 bases, V lost 4 bases, and 9 bases had no gene match. This chain's CDR3 is CASSSRVAGEADTQYF. The CDR3 nucleotides are TGTGCCAGCAGCTCCCGCGTAGCGGGAGAGGCAGATACGCAGTATTTT. Looking up the rest from reference TRBV7-9 and TRBJ2-3 gives the full variable domain: DTGVSQNPRHKITKRGQNVTFRCDPISEHNRLYWYRQTLGQGPEFLTYFQNEAQLEKSRLLSDRFSAERPKGSFSTLEIQRTEQGDSAMYLCASSSRVAGEADTQYFGPGTRLTVL.

The gene calls are TRBV5-4 and TRBJ2-7; 8 bases fit TRBD2. V shed 4 bases, J shed 4 bases, and the junction held 10 bases outside the gene matches. Germline V CDR1 and CDR2: SGHNT, YYREEE (reference sequence). This CDR3 is built from 15 residues. The CDR3 sequence is CASSGNGLAQYEQYF. Written as DNA, the CDR3 is TGTGCCAGCAGCGGGAACGGACTAGCACAATACGAGCAGTACTTC.

V is TRBV19 and J is TRBJ1-4, with 9 bases fitting TRBD1. Germline-derived CDR1 and CDR2 are LNHDA and SQIVND (reference sequence). This CDR3 is 15 amino acids long. The V segment lost 6 bases and the J segment 14 bases; nucleotides outside the gene matches: 16. This chain's CDR3 is CASSPGDRERRKLFF. The CDR3 DNA is TGTGCCAGTAGCCCTGGGGACAGGGAAAGGAGAAAGCTGTTTTTT.

The chain recombines TRBV2 with TRBJ1-1; D gene unclear. The length of the CDR3 is 14 residues. Germline loops: CDR1 SNHLY, CDR2 FYNNEI. V was clipped by 8 bases and J by 4 bases, with 17 bases between them. DNA for the CDR3: TGTGCCAGCTCCGGGGTCAAGAAGGGCACTGAAGCTTTCTTT. This translates into CASSGVKKGTEAFF. The full variable domain, with the rest looked up from reference TRBV2 and TRBJ1-1, is EPEVTQTPSHQVTQMGQEVILRCVPISNHLYFYWYRQILGQKVEFLVSFYNNEISEKSEIFDDQFSVERPDGSNFTLKIRSTKLEDSAMYFCASSGVKKGTEAFFGQGTRLTVV.

The chain is built from TRBV27 and TRBJ2-7; 16 nucleotides match TRBD2. Germline values: CDR1 MNHEY, CDR2 SMNVEV (reference sequence). CDR3 length: 20 amino acids. The trim removed 6 bases at V and 2 bases at J, leaving 16 bases unmatched. The CDR3 is CASSRTPAVGLAGGAYEQYF. The CDR3 nucleotides read TGTGCCAGCAGCCGCACCCCCGCTGTGGGACTAGCGGGAGGGGCCTACGAGCAGTACTTC.

The chain joins TRBV4-1 to TRBJ2-1; D is perhaps TRBD2 (6 bases). The CDR3 runs 17 residues. V lost 1 base, J lost 3 bases, and 16 bases lay in between. CDR1 MGHRA and CDR2 YSYEKL come from the germline V gene. CDR3 sequence (DNA): TGCGCCAGCAGCCAAGTTTGGGGCGGGACTCTCTACAATGAGCAGTTCTTC. Translating it yields CASSQVWGGTLYNEQFF.

The V and J genes are TRBV27 and TRBJ2-7; maybe TRBD2 (6 bases). Germline V gene data show CDR1 as MNHEY and CDR2 as SMNVEV (reference sequence). Trimming stripped 5 bases from V and 1 base from J, with 9 bases between. The CDR3 runs 13 residues. CDR3 in amino acids: CASSLGTSYEQYF. CDR3 in DNA: TGTGCCAGCAGTCTCGGGACTTCCTACGAGCAGTACTTC.

About this clone itself: One end of the junction does not line up with germline, which may come from a read error. CDR3 bases: TGCGCCAGCAGATTGGAGGGGACAGGGTTCGACGAGCAGTACTTC. Encoded protein: CASRLEGTGFDEQYF. The rearrangement uses TRBV5-1 and TRBJ2-7; 9 positions agree with TRBD1. CDR1 SGHRS and CDR2 YFSETQ come from the germline V gene. The CDR3 consists of 15 residues.

This chain links TRBV5-6 with TRBJ2-2, with TRBD2 matching 10 bases. The CDR3 is made up of 15 amino acids. Germline V gene lookup returns CDR1 SGHDT and CDR2 YYEEEE. With V trimmed by 3 bases and J by 9 bases, 8 bases remained unmatched. The CDR3 DNA is TGTGCCAGCAGCTCGTCCCCTAGCGGGAGTCGGGAGCTGTTTTTT. It yields the protein CASSSSPSGSRELFF.

This chain joins TRBV1 and TRBJ2-7; the table's D call TRBD2 went unverified against the DNA. TRBV1 is marked as a pseudogene. The CDR3 sequence is 14 residues long. CDR3 loop: CTSNQGGAGEEQYF. The CDR3 DNA reads as TGCACCAGCAACCAGGGGGGGGCCGGAGAAGAGCAGTACTTC.

In this sample, this clone turned up once. V usage is TRBV2 and J usage is TRBJ2-1; the D is unclear. The germline V and J ends were trimmed by 7 bases and 1 base, with 11 bases remaining between them. CDR1 and CDR2 from the germline V gene are SNHLY and FYNNEI. This CDR3 contains 14 residues. This CDR3 is CASTPGKSYNEQFF. As DNA, the CDR3 is TGTGCCAGCACCCCAGGAAAGTCCTACAATGAGCAGTTCTTC.

The chain has TRBV4-1 and TRBJ2-7, with D possibly TRBD2 on 5 matching bases. V shed 1 base and J shed 3 bases, with 13 bases lying between them. The CDR3 length is 15 residues. Germline loops: CDR1 MGHRA, CDR2 YSYEKL. CDR3 in amino acids: CASSQVPGIGYEQYF. The CDR3 DNA sequence: TGCGCCAGCAGCCAAGTCCCGGGAATCGGCTACGAGCAGTACTTC.

This rearrangement joins TRBV2 to TRBJ1-4; 7 bases match TRBD1. Trimming at V came to 7 bases and at J to 5 bases, leaving 16 bases not matched to a gene. The CDR3 consists of 17 residues. Germline CDR1 and CDR2: SNHLY and FYNNEI. In DNA, the CDR3 is TGTGCCAGCAACATCCCCAGTATTGGGACAGAGAATGAAAAACTGTTTTTT. Protein: CASNIPSIGTENEKLFF.

CDR3 protein: CASSFRSSNQPQHF. The CDR3 DNA is TGTGCCAGCAGTTTTAGGAGTAGCAATCAGCCCCAGCATTTT. The rearrangement joins TRBV27 to TRBJ1-5; D remains unclear. With 3 bases removed from V and 0 bases from J, the gap between germline ends came to 6 bases. CDR3 length: 14 residues. The germline V gene encodes CDR1 MNHEY and CDR2 SMNVEV (reference sequence).

The gene calls are TRBV4-1 and TRBJ2-1; 7 bases fit TRBD2. Germline CDR1 and CDR2: MGHRA and YSYEKL. The CDR3 is made up of 19 amino acids. J lost 0 bases, V lost 3 bases, and 14 bases had no gene match. CDR3 protein: CASSHRQTTGLVSYNEQFF. The CDR3 region has the DNA TGCGCCAGCAGCCACCGACAAACGACCGGACTAGTCTCCTACAATGAGCAGTTCTTC.

This sequence joins TRBV6-5 and TRBJ1-3; D is uncertain. The CDR3 contains 16 residues. Germline assignment: CDR1 MNHEY and CDR2 SVGAGI. With 0 bases removed from V and 0 bases from J, the gap between germline ends came to 9 bases. CDR3 nucleotide sequence: TGTGCCAGCAGTTACTCGGGAGGCGCCTCTGGAAACACCATATATTTT. Translation gives CASSYSGGASGNTIYF.

The rearrangement uses TRBV5-1 and TRBJ2-1; TRBD1 matches at 10 bases. The CDR3 loop spans 14 amino acids. Germline V gives CDR1 SGHRS, CDR2 YFSETQ. Trimming took 5 bases from V and 6 from J; bases not matched to a gene: 5. The DNA for the CDR3 is TGCGCCAGCAGTCTAGACAGGGGGCCCAATGAGCAGTTCTTC. It encodes CASSLDRGPNEQFF.

The chain couples TRBV28 to TRBJ2-1; D is undetermined. V lost 6 bases and J lost 8, with 8 bases in between. Looked up from germline, CDR1 is MDHEN and CDR2 is SYDVKM. The length of the CDR3 is 11 residues. This CDR3 reads CASRLRYEQFF. CDR3 sequence (DNA): TGTGCCAGCAGACTTCGATATGAGCAGTTCTTC.

In the case of this clone: At one boundary the junction diverges from the germline segment, which might be a read error. Other DNA sequences in the sample encode the same CDR3. The gene calls are TRBV7-9 and TRBJ2-7; TRBD2 matches at 8 bases. The germline gives CDR1 SEHNR, CDR2 FQNEAQ (reference sequence). The length of the CDR3 is 13 residues. CDR3 protein: CASSLAGPYEQYF. The CDR3 DNA reads TGTGCCAGCAGCCTAGCGGGCCCCTACGAGCAGTACTTC.

The chain employs TRBV2 and TRBJ1-5; 11 bases are shared with TRBD1. The CDR3 runs to 14 residues. CDR1 and CDR2 (germline): SNHLY, FYNNEI. J lost 4 bases, V lost 7 bases, and 3 bases had no gene match. The CDR3 region is CASTGTGGNQPQHF. CDR3 sequence (DNA): TGTGCCAGCACCGGGACAGGGGGAAATCAGCCCCAGCATTTT.